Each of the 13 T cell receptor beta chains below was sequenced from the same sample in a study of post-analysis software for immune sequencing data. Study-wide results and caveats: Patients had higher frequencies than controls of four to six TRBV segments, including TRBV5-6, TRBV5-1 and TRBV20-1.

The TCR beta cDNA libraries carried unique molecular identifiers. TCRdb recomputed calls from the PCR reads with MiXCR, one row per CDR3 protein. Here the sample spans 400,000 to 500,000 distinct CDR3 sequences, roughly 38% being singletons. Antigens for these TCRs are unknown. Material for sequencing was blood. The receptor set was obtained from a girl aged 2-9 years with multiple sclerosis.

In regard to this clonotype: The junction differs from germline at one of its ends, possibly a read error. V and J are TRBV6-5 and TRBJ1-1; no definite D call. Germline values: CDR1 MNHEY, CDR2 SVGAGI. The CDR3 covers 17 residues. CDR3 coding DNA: TGTGCCAGCAGTTACTCGAACCTTCTTCCGCCTATCACTAAAGCTTTCTTT. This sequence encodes CASSYSNLLPPITKAFF.

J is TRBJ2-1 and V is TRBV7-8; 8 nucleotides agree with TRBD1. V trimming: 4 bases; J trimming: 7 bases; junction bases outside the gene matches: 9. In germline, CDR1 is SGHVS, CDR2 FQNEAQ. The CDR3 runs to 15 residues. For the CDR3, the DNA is TGTGCCAGCAGCTCCCGGACAGGGAGAGAGAATGAGCAGTTCTTC. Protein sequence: CASSSRTGRENEQFF. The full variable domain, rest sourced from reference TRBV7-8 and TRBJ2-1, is GAGVSQSPRYKVAKRGQDVALRCDPISGHVSLFWYQQALGQGPEFLTYFQNEAQLDKSGLPSDRFFAERPEGSVSTLKIQRTQQEDSAVYLCASSSRTGRENEQFFGPGTRLTVL.

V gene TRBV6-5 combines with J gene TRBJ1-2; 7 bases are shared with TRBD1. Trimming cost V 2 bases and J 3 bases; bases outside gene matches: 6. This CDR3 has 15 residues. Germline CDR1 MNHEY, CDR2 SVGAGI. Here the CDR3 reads CASSYRQGIDYGYTF. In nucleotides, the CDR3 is TGTGCCAGCAGTTACCGACAGGGAATAGACTATGGCTACACCTTC.

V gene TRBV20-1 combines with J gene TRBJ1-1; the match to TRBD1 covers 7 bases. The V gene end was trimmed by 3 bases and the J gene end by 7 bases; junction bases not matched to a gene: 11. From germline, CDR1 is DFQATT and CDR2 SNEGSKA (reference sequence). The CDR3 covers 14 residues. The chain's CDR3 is CSARDGGDSHEAFF. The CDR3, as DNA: TGCAGTGCTAGGGATGGGGGGGACAGCCATGAAGCTTTCTTT.

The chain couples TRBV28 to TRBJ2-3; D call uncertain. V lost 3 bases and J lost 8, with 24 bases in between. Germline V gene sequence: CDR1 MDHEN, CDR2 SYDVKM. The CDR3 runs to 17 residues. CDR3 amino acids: CASSFPRPIGKRGTQYF. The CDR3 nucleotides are TGTGCCAGCAGTTTTCCTAGACCCATTGGGAAGAGAGGTACGCAGTATTTT.

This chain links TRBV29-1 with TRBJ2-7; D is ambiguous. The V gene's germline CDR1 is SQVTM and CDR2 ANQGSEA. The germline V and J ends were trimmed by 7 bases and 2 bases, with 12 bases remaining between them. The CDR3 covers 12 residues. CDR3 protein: CSGSESPYEQYF. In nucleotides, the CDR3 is TGCAGCGGTAGTGAGAGTCCCTACGAGCAGTACTTC.

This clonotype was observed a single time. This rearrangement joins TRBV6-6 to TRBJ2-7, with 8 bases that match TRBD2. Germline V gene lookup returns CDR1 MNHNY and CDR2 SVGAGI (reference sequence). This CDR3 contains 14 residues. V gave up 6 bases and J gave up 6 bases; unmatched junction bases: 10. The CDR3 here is CASSVAGTPGEQYF. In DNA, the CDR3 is TGTGCCAGCAGCGTAGCGGGGACGCCCGGCGAGCAGTACTTC.

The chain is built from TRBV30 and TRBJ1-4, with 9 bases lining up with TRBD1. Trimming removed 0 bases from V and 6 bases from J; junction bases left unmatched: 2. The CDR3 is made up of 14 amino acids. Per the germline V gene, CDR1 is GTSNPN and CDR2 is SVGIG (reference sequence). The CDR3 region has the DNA TGTGCCTGGAGTGTGGGGACAGGGCATGAAAAACTGTTTTTT. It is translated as CAWSVGTGHEKLFF. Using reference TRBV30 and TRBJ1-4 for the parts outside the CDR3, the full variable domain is SQTIHQWPATLVQPVGSPLSLECTVEGTSNPNLYWYRQAAGRGLQLLFYSVGIGQISSEVPQNLSASRPQDRQFILSSKKLLLSDSGFYLCAWSVGTGHEKLFFGSGTQLSVL.

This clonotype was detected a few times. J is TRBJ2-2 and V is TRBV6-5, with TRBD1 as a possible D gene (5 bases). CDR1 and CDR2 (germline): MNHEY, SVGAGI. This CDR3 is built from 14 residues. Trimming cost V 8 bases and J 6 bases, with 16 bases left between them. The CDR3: CASSRQSGPGELFF. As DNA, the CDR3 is TGTGCCAGCTCTAGACAGAGTGGTCCCGGGGAGCTGTTTTTT.

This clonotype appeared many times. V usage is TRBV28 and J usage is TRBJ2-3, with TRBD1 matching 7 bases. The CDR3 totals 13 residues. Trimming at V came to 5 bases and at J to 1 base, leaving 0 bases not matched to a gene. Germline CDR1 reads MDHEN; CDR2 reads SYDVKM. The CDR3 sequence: CASSTGGTDTQYF. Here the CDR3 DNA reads TGTGCCAGCAGTACAGGGGGCACAGATACGCAGTATTTT.

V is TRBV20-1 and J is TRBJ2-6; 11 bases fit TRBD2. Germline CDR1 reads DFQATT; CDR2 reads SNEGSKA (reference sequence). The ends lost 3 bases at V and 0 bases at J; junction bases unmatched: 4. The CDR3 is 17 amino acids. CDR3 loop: CSASSSGRLSGANVLTF. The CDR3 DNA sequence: TGCAGTGCTAGTTCTAGCGGGAGGCTCTCTGGGGCCAACGTCCTGACTTTC.

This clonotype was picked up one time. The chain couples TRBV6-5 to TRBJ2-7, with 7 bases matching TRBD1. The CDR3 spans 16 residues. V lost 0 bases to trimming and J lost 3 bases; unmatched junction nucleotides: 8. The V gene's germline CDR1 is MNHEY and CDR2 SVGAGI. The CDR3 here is CASSYSYGTELYEQYF. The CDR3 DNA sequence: TGTGCCAGCAGTTACTCTTACGGGACAGAGCTCTACGAGCAGTACTTC.

CDR3 DNA sequence: TGCGCCAGCAGTCCGGAGCGGGCCAACGTCCTGACTTTC. This codes for CASSPERANVLTF. The V gene is TRBV5-1, the J gene TRBJ2-6; D not certain. The germline V and J ends were trimmed by 5 bases and 5 bases, with 8 bases remaining between them. The CDR3 is 13 amino acids. Germline V gene data show CDR1 as SGHRS and CDR2 as YFSETQ.